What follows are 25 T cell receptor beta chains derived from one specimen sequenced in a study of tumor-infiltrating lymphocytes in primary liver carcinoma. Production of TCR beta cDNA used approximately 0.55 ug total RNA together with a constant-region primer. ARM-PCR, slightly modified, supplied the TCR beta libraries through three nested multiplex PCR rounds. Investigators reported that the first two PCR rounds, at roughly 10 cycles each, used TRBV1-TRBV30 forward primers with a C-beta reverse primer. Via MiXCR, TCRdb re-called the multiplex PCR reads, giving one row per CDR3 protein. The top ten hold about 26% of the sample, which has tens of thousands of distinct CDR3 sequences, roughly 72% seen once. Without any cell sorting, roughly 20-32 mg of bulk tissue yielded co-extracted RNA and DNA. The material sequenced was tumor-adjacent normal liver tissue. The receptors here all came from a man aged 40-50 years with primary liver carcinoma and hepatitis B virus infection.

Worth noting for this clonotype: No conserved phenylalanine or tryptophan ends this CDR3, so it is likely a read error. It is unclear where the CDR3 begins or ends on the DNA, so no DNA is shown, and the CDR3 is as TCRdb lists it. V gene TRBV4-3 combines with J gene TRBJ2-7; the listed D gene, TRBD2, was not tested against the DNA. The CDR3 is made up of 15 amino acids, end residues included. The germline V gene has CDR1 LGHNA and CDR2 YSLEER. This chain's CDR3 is CANSQGRETPYEQYL.

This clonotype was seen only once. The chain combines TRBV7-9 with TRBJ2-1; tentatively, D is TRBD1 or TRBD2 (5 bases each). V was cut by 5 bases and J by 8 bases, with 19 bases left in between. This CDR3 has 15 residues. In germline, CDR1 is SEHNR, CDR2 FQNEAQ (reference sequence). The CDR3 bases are TGTGCCAGCAGCCTCCGGGACGGGGACGTCGATGAGCAGTTCTTC. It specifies CASSLRDGDVDEQFF. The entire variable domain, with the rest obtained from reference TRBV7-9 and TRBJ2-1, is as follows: DTGVSQNPRHKITKRGQNVTFRCDPISEHNRLYWYRQTLGQGPEFLTYFQNEAQLEKSRLLSDRFSAERPKGSFSTLEIQRTEQGDSAMYLCASSLRDGDVDEQFFGPGTRLTVL.

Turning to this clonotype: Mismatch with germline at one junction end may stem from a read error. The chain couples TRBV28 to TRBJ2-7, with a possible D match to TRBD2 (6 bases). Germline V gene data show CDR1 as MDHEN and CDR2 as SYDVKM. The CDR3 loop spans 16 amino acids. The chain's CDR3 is CTSSLPRLGSDYEQYF. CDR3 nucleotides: TGTACCAGCAGTTTACCCCGACTAGGGTCCGATTACGAGCAGTACTTC. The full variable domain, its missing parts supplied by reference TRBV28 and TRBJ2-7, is DVKVTQSSRYLVKRTGEKVFLECVQDMDHENMFWYRQDPGLGLRLIYFSYDVKMKEKGDIPEGYSVSREKKERFSLILESASTNQTSMYLCTSSLPRLGSDYEQYFGPGTRLTVT.

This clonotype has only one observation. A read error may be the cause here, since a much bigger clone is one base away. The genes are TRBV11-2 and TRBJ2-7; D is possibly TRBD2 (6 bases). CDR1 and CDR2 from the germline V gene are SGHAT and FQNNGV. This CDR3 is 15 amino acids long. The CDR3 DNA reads TGTGCCAGCTGCCTCGGCGGGACTCTACCCTACGACCAGTACTTC. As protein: CASCLGGTLPYDQYF.

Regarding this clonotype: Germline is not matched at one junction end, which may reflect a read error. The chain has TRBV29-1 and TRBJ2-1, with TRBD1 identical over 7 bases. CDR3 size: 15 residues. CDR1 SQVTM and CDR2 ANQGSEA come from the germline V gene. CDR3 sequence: CSAEGGAGSYDEQFF. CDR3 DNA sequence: TGCAGTGCTGAAGGGGGCGCAGGCTCCTACGATGAGCAGTTCTTC.

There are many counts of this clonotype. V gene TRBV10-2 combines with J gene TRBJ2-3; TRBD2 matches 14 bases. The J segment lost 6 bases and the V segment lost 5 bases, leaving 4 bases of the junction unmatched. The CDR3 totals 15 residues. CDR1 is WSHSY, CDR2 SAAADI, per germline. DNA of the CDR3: TGCGCCAGCAGTCCCGGGACTAGCGGGAGTGATACGCAGTATTTT. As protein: CASSPGTSGSDTQYF.

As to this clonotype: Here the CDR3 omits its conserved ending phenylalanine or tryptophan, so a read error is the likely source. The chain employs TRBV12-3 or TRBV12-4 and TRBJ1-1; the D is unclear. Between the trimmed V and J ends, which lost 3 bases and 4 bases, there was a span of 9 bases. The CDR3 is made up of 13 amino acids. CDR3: CASSFNTFTEAFI. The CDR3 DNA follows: TGTGCCAGCAGTTTCAACACCTTCACTGAAGCTTTCATT.

The CDR3 nucleotides are TGCGCCAGCAGTGAGTCTAGGGGACTAGCGGGGGACACCGGGGAGCTGTTTTTT. It encodes CASSESRGLAGDTGELFF. This chain uses TRBV10-2 with TRBJ2-2; TRBD2 matches 14 bases. Germline V gene sequence: CDR1 WSHSY, CDR2 SAAADI. V lost 0 bases and J lost 3; bases outside the gene matches: 3. The CDR3 is made up of 18 amino acids.

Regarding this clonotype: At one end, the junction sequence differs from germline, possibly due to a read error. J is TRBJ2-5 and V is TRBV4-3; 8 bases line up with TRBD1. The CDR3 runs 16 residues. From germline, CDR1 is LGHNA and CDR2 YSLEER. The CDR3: CDSSRCGQGFGETQYF. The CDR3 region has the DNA TGCGACAGCAGCCGCTGCGGACAGGGATTTGGAGAGACACAGTACTTC.

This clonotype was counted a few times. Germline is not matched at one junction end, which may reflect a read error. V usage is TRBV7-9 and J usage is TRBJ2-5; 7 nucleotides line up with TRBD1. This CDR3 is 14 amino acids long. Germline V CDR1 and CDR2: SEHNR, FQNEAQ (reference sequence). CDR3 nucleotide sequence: TGTGCCAGCAACTTACTGGACAGGCAAGAGACCCAGTACTTC. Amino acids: CASNLLDRQETQYF.

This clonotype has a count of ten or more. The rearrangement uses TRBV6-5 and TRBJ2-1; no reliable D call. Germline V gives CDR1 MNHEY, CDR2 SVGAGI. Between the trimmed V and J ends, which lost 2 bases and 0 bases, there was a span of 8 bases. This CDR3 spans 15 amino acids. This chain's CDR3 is CASSYKRSSYNEQFF. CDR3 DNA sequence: TGTGCCAGCAGTTACAAGCGCTCCTCCTACAATGAGCAGTTCTTC.

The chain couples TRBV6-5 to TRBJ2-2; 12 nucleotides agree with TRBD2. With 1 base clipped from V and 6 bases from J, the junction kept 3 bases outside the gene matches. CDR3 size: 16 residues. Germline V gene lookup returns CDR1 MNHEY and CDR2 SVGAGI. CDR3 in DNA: TGTGCCAGCAGTTACTTGACTAGCGGGAGACCCGGGGAGCTGTTTTTT. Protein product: CASSYLTSGRPGELFF.

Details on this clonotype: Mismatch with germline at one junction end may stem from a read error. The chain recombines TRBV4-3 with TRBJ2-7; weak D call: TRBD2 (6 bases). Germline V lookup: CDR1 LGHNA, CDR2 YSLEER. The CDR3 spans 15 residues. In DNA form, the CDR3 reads TGCGCCAGCATCCAAGACCGGGAGACTCCTTACGAGCAGTACTTC. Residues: CASIQDRETPYEQYF.

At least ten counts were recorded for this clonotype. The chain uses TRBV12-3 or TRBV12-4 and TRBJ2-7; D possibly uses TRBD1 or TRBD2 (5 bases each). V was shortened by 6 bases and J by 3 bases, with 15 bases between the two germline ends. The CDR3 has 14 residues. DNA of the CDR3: TGTGCCAGCAGCACAGGTGCGAGGGGCTACGAGCAGTACTTC. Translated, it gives CASSTGARGYEQYF.

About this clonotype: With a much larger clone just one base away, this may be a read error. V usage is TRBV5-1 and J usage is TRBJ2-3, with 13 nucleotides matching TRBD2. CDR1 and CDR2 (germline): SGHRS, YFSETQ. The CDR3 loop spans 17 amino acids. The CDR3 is CTSSLDGLAGGTDTQYF. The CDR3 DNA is TGCACCAGCAGCTTGGACGGACTAGCGGGAGGCACAGATACGCAGTATTTT.

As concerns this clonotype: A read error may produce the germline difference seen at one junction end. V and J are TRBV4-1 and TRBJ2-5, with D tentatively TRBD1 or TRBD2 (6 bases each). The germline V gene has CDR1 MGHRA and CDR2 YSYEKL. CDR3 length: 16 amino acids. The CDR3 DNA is TGCGCCAGCAGCCTTGAGGGGGGACTGCGTCAAGAGACCCGGTACTTC. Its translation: CASSLEGGLRQETRYF.

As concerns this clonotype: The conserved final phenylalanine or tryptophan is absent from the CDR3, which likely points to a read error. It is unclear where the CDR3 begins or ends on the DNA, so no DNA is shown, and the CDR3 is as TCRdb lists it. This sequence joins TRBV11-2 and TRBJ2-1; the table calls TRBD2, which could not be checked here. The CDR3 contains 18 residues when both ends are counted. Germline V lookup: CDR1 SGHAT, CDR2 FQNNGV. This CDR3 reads CASSLVGSRQGGYNELFL.

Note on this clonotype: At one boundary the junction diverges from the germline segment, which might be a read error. This CDR3 reads CVGSLGPVNELFF. The CDR3 DNA follows: TGTGTCGGCAGCTTAGGGCCTGTGAATGAGCTGTTCTTC. The V gene is TRBV11-3, the J gene TRBJ2-1; D gene uncertain. Germline V gene sequence: CDR1 SGHNT, CDR2 YENEEA. CDR3 length: 13 residues.

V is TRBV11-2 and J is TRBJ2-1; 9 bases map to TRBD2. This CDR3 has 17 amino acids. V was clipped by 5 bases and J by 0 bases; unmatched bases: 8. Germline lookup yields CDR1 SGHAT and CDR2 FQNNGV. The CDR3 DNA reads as TGTGCCAGCAGCCATTATAGCGGGAGTATCTCCTACAATGAGCAGTTCTTC. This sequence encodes CASSHYSGSISYNEQFF.

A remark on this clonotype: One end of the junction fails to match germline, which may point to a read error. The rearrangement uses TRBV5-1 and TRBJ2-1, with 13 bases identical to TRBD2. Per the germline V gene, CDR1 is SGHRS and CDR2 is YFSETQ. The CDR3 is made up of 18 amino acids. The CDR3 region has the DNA TGCGCCGGCAGCTCTACCGGACTAGCGGGAGCGGTGAACAATGAGCTGTTCTTC. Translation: CAGSSTGLAGAVNNELFF.

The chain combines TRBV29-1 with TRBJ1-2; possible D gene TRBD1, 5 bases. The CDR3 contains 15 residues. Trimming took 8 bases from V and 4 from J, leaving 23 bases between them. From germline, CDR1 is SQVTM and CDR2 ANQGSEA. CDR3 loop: CSLVAGLPDSYGYTF. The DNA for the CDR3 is TGCAGCCTTGTCGCCGGGCTCCCAGACAGCTATGGCTACACCTTC.

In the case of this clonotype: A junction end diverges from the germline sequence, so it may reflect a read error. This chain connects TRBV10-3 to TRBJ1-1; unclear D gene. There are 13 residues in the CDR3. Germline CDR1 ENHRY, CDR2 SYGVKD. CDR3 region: CTISGTVETEAFF. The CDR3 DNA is TGTACCATCAGTGGTACAGTGGAGACTGAAGCTTTCTTT.

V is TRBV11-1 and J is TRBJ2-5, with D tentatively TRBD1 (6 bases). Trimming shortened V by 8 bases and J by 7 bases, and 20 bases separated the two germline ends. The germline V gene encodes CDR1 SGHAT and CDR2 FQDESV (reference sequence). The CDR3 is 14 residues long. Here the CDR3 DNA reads TGTGCCAGCGGTGGACAGATGGAGGTGGGGACCCAGTACTTC. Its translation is CASGGQMEVGTQYF.

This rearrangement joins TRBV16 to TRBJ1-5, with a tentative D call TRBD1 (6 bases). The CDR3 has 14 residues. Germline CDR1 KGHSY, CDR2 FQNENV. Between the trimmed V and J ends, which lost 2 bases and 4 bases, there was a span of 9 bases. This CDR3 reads CASSQGQINQPQHF. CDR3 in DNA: TGTGCCAGCAGCCAAGGACAGATAAATCAGCCCCAGCATTTT.

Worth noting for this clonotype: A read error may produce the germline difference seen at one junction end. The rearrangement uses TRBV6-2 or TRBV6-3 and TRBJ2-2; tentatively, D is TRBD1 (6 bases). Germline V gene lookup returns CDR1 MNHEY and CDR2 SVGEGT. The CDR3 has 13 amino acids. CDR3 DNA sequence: TGTACCAGCAGGACAGAGGCCGCCGGGGAGCTGTTTTTT. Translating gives CTSRTEAAGELFF.